This T cell receptor (beta chain) emerged from a study of CD8 T cells in ankylosing spondylitis. Whole-study findings and limits: Blood from ankylosing spondylitis patients appeared to carry a characteristic roughly 8-variant TCR beta motif. Disease-associated clones were reportedly significantly overrepresented in matched ankylosing spondylitis synovial fluid.

A note on this clonotype: Its antigen is as yet unknown.

Making the TCR beta libraries involved quantitative 5'-RACE with molecular barcodes. TCRdb reprocessed the 5' RACE reads with MiXCR, giving one entry per CDR3 protein. This sample has 390,000 or so distinct CDR3 sequences, with 20% to 25% found just once. The trim removed 6 bases at V and 3 bases at J, leaving 5 bases unmatched. The CDR3 has 13 amino acids. Germline loops: CDR1 DFQATT, CDR2 SNEGSKA (reference sequence). Sequenced sample: blood, either unsorted or a sorted T cell fraction (not recorded which). The clonotype was recovered from a male donor with ankylosing spondylitis. V and J are TRBV20-1 and TRBJ1-5; 7 bases map to TRBD1. The CDR3 spells CSASTGVNQPQHF. Here the CDR3 DNA reads TGCAGTGCCTCTACAGGGGTCAATCAGCCCCAGCATTTT.